The 23 T cell receptor beta chains below were found in one sample sequenced in a study of T cells in Graves' hyperthyroidism and ophthalmopathy (dated by TCRdb to the late 2010s). The library was generated by multiplex PCR. Sequencing was performed on an Illumina HiSeq 2000. The TCR beta CDR3 regions were amplified from RNA transcripts. A first-round RT-PCR of the TCR CDR3 used the HTBI primer set with the Qiagen OneStep RT-PCR kit. The public reads were reprocessed in TCRdb via fastp at Q25 and MiXCR, keeping in-frame beta chains. When rows share a CDR3 protein, they turn into one entry using the most common DNA and genes. For this sample there are fewer than 350,000 distinct CDR3 sequences; approximately 22% appear just once. Together, the top ten hold 50% of the sample. Sequencing was carried out using blood. These receptor sequences come from a woman aged 50 to 60 with Graves' hyperthyroidism.

This clonotype was seen only a few times. Without the conserved terminal phenylalanine or tryptophan, this CDR3 likely stems from a read error. V is TRBV3-1 and J is TRBJ1-1; no clear D. The germline V gene encodes CDR1 LGHDT and CDR2 YNNKEL (reference sequence). The CDR3 sequence is 13 residues long. Trimming took 3 bases from V and 5 from J, leaving 10 bases between them. The CDR3 region has the DNA TGTGCCAGCAGCCAGGGATTTGGAACTGAAGCTTTCCTT. Amino acids: CASSQGFGTEAFL.

Many counts were recorded for this clonotype. The chain recombines TRBV12-3 or TRBV12-4 with TRBJ2-2; D perhaps matches TRBD1 (6 bases). This CDR3 comprises 15 residues. V was cut by 7 bases and J by 5 bases, with 17 bases left in between. In nucleotides, the CDR3 is TGTGCCAGCACCCCCCCGGGACACCTTACCGGGGAGCTGTTTTTT. Translating it yields CASTPPGHLTGELFF.

The chain couples TRBV7-3 to TRBJ2-5; D ambiguous. The germline V and J ends were trimmed by 4 bases and 2 bases, with 14 bases remaining between them. The CDR3 is 15 residues long. The germline CDR1 and CDR2 sequences are SGHTA and FQGTGA. Here the CDR3 DNA reads TGTGCCAGCAGCTCGCCCTCTGCGAGACAAGAGACCCAGTACTTC. It specifies CASSSPSARQETQYF. The variable domain in full, with the rest retrieved from reference TRBV7-3 and TRBJ2-5, is GAGVSQTPSNKVTEKGKYVELRCDPISGHTALYWYRQSLGQGPEFLIYFQGTGAADDSGLPNDRFFAVRPEGSVSTLKIQRTERGDSAVYLCASSSPSARQETQYFGPGTRLLVL.

The V and J genes are TRBV12-3 or TRBV12-4 and TRBJ2-5; D is perhaps TRBD2 (6 bases). The V end lost 3 bases, the J end lost 4 bases, and 15 bases lay between the germline ends. The CDR3 length is 15 residues. CDR3 protein: CASSLRAGTRETQYF. CDR3 in DNA: TGTGCCAGCAGTTTGAGGGCGGGAACGCGAGAGACCCAGTACTTC.

This clonotype was counted many times. V and J are TRBV28 and TRBJ1-2; D uncertain. The V gene's germline CDR1 is MDHEN and CDR2 SYDVKM. V was clipped by 6 bases and J by 4 bases, with 12 bases between them. The CDR3 runs to 13 residues. CDR3 nucleotide sequence: TGTGCCAGCAGACCGGGTGGACTCTATGGCTACACCTTC. Translated, it gives CASRPGGLYGYTF.

The V gene is TRBV9, the J gene TRBJ2-6, with 7 bases lining up with TRBD2. The germline V gene encodes CDR1 SGDLS and CDR2 YYNGEE. The CDR3 has 19 amino acids. The V and J ends lost 0 bases and 1 base, in that order; junction bases with no gene match: 10. The CDR3 loop is CASSVGLAGEGSGANVLTF. CDR3 nucleotides: TGTGCCAGCAGCGTAGGATTAGCGGGTGAAGGATCTGGGGCCAACGTCCTGACTTTC.

The CDR3 coding sequence is TGTGCCAGCAGTCGTGGCAGGGGGCTGGGAAACACCATATATTTT. It translates to CASSRGRGLGNTIYF. The V call is TRBV12-3 or TRBV12-4, the J call TRBJ1-3; 8 bases are shared with TRBD1. With V trimmed by 5 bases and J by 4 bases, 7 bases remained unmatched. CDR3 length: 15 residues.

This clonotype has at least ten counts. The chain couples TRBV28 to TRBJ1-4; no clear D gene. V lost 5 bases and J lost 0, with 7 bases in between. Germline CDR1 and CDR2: MDHEN and SYDVKM. The CDR3 runs to 14 residues. CDR3 loop: CASSVTATNEKLFF. The CDR3 nucleotides read TGTGCCAGCAGTGTAACAGCAACTAATGAAAAACTGTTTTTT.

The J gene is TRBJ2-1, the V gene TRBV7-8; 13 bases align to TRBD2. The CDR3 has 18 residues. CDR1 and CDR2 from the germline V gene are SGHVS and FQNEAQ. V dropped 5 bases and J dropped 4; count of bases not matched to a gene: 11. CDR3 sequence (DNA): TGTGCCAGCAGCGCCACACGACTAGCGGGGGGCAGGTACAATGAGCAGTTCTTC. This sequence encodes CASSATRLAGGRYNEQFF.

The sample holds a few counts of this clonotype. This chain uses TRBV30 with TRBJ1-4; D not certain. The V end lost 0 bases, the J end lost 14 bases, and 16 bases lay between the germline ends. CDR3 length equals 13 residues. CDR1 GTSNPN and CDR2 SVGIG come from the germline V gene (reference sequence). CDR3 nucleotides: TGTGCCTGGAGTGTTGCCGAGGCCTACGTTCTGTTTTTT. It encodes CAWSVAEAYVLFF. The full variable domain, its missing parts supplied by reference TRBV30 and TRBJ1-4, is SQTIHQWPATLVQPVGSPLSLECTVEGTSNPNLYWYRQAAGRGLQLLFYSVGIGQISSEVPQNLSASRPQDRQFILSSKKLLLSDSGFYLCAWSVAEAYVLFFGSGTQLSVL.

At least ten counts were recorded for this clonotype. The chain joins TRBV24-1 to TRBJ1-4; TRBD1 aligns across 7 bases. The CDR3 is made up of 16 amino acids. Germline trimming cut 2 bases from V and 4 bases from J; bases unmatched to any gene: 6. CDR1 and CDR2 from the germline V gene are KGHDR and SFDVKD. The CDR3 bases are TGTGCCACCAGTGATTCGCCGGGACAGTATAATGAAAAACTGTTTTTT. Protein product: CATSDSPGQYNEKLFF.

At least ten counts were recorded for this clonotype. CDR3 nucleotide sequence: TGTGCCAGCAGCTTAGTCACTAGCGGACAAGAGACCCAGTACTTC. This sequence encodes CASSLVTSGQETQYF. This chain uses TRBV7-2 with TRBJ2-5; 8 bases align to TRBD2. V dropped 1 base and J dropped 2; count of bases not matched to a gene: 3. Germline loops: CDR1 SGHTA, CDR2 FQGNSA. The CDR3 has 15 residues.

In its sample, this clonotype was seen many times. The rearrangement joins TRBV28 to TRBJ1-5; 7 nucleotides match TRBD1. Germline assignment: CDR1 MDHEN and CDR2 SYDVKM. V dropped 4 bases and J dropped 5; count of bases not matched to a gene: 5. The CDR3 loop spans 14 amino acids. The CDR3 sequence is CASSSPGQHQPQHF. The CDR3 region has the DNA TGTGCCAGCAGTTCACCGGGACAGCATCAGCCCCAGCATTTT.

The table lists this clonotype with many counts. This chain joins TRBV20-1 and TRBJ2-2, with TRBD2 matching 7 bases. The CDR3 has 14 residues. Germline trimming cut 4 bases from V and 4 bases from J; bases unmatched to any gene: 6. CDR1 is DFQATT and CDR2 is SNEGSKA in the germline V gene (reference sequence). CDR3 DNA sequence: TGCAGTGCTACCACTAGCGAACCCACCGGGGAGCTGTTTTTT. It yields the protein CSATTSEPTGELFF.

This clonotype was seen just once. V usage is TRBV20-1 and J usage is TRBJ2-1; no reliable D call. The germline V gene encodes CDR1 DFQATT and CDR2 SNEGSKA (reference sequence). V lost 6 bases and J 3 bases, leaving 15 bases between the germline ends. The CDR3 length is 14 residues. The CDR3 protein is CSAGEQWGYNEQFF. The DNA for the CDR3 is TGCAGTGCGGGCGAGCAATGGGGCTACAATGAGCAGTTCTTC.

This clonotype was detected once. The CDR3 nucleotides read TGTGCCAGCAGCTCCTCCAGCGGGAGGGCCAGGAATGAGCAGTTCTTC. It yields the protein CASSSSSGRARNEQFF. This chain joins TRBV7-2 and TRBJ2-1, with 10 positions matching TRBD2. Trimming cost V 4 bases and J 7 bases; bases outside gene matches: 10. There are 16 residues in the CDR3. Germline CDR1 SGHTA, CDR2 FQGNSA.

CDR3 protein: CASSLALDGSQAKNIQYF. DNA of the CDR3: TGCGCCAGCAGCTTGGCTCTCGACGGGAGTCAAGCCAAAAACATTCAGTACTTC. The chain combines TRBV5-1 with TRBJ2-4; TRBD2 is a possible D gene (6 bases). Germline CDR1 SGHRS, CDR2 YFSETQ. CDR3 size: 18 residues. The V end lost 0 bases, the J end lost 0 bases, and 16 bases lay between the germline ends.

This clonotype came up a few times. V usage is TRBV5-1 and J usage is TRBJ1-4; D unclear. V lost 0 bases and J 8 bases, leaving 14 bases between the germline ends. The CDR3 runs 15 residues. Germline V gene lookup returns CDR1 SGHRS and CDR2 YFSETQ. In nucleotides, the CDR3 is TGCGCCAGCAGCTTGGAGGGAAGGGCCGGGGAAAAACTGTTTTTT. Translated, it gives CASSLEGRAGEKLFF.

This clonotype was picked up many times. The J gene is TRBJ1-5, the V gene TRBV28; D not certain. Trimming took off 7 bases at V and 6 bases at J, with 13 bases between the two ends. Germline V gene sequence: CDR1 MDHEN, CDR2 SYDVKM. CDR3 length equals 13 residues. CDR3 DNA: TGTGCCAGCAACAAATTTATGGGTCAGCCCCAGCATTTT. This gives the protein CASNKFMGQPQHF. Together with reference TRBV28 and TRBJ1-5, the CDR3 gives the full variable domain: DVKVTQSSRYLVKRTGEKVFLECVQDMDHENMFWYRQDPGLGLRLIYFSYDVKMKEKGDIPEGYSVSREKKERFSLILESASTNQTSMYLCASNKFMGQPQHFGDGTRLSIL.

The rearrangement uses TRBV11-3 and TRBJ2-1, with 12 bases matching TRBD1. CDR3 length: 15 residues. Germline V gene sequence: CDR1 SGHNT, CDR2 YENEEA. With 5 bases clipped from V and 7 bases from J, the junction kept 6 bases outside the gene matches. Here the CDR3 DNA reads TGTGCCAGCAGCCCCGGGACAGGGGGCAGGAATGAGCAGTTCTTC. It yields the protein CASSPGTGGRNEQFF.

The chain employs TRBV6-1 and TRBJ2-7, with 13 positions matching TRBD2. After removal of 4 bases from V and 2 bases from J, the junction contained 2 bases not matched to a gene. In germline, CDR1 is MNHNS, CDR2 SASEGT. This CDR3 comprises 15 residues. The CDR3 nucleotides read TGTGCCAGCAGTGTGGGACTAGCGGGGACCTACGAGCAGTACTTC. Protein: CASSVGLAGTYEQYF.

This clonotype was seen at least ten times. This chain connects TRBV5-1 to TRBJ2-2; 7 bases agree with TRBD2. Germline V gene sequence: CDR1 SGHRS, CDR2 YFSETQ. The CDR3 has 16 amino acids. After removal of 0 bases from V and 5 bases from J, the junction contained 7 bases not matched to a gene. The CDR3 reads CASSLEAGVSTGELFF. The CDR3 DNA reads as TGCGCCAGCAGCTTGGAGGCGGGAGTGAGTACCGGGGAGCTGTTTTTT.

The V and J genes are TRBV6-2 or TRBV6-3 and TRBJ2-7; 11 positions agree with TRBD1. Per the germline V gene, CDR1 is MNHEY and CDR2 is SVGEGT. The CDR3 has 15 residues. V lost 5 bases to trimming and J lost 1 base; unmatched junction nucleotides: 4. This CDR3 reads CASSNRDRGSYEQYF. CDR3 nucleotides: TGTGCCAGCAGTAACCGGGACAGGGGGTCCTACGAGCAGTACTTC.